Detailed here is one TCR beta chain. Its antigen is unknown. No base-level quality is on record; no much larger clone is a single base apart. This entry comes from a study of blood T cells in healthy people across ages (dated by TCRdb to between 2015 and 2017). In terms of the full investigation: Template switching captured roughly one uniquely barcoded TCR beta cDNA molecule per two T cells in model experiments. The donors were split into four age groups: young (average about 16 years), middle-aged (about 40), aged (roughly 68) and long-lived (about 82). For two donors (one aged 18 to 30 and one aged 80 or older), the study analyzed two additional independent replicas of 1 million unique cDNA reads from the same blood draw. Age-related changes in TCR beta repertoire diversity were measured in the study by deep sequencing normalized with unique cDNA molecular identifiers. Donors of different ages were randomly distributed across sequencing lanes to avoid experimental bias.

General findings and caveats noted by the study authors: A strong correlation was found between observed TCR beta diversity and the percentage of naive T cells measured by flow cytometry. Compared with the aged group, the long-lived group had more naive CD4+ T cells, fewer expanded clones and increased TCR diversity, suggesting age selection. Estimates of total diversity based on one million sequenced T cells were regarded as lower bounds and as underestimates. Bulk unsorted PBMC profiling prevented conclusive comparison of naive and antigen-experienced compartments. Because donor CMV infection status was unknown, age-related changes in expanded clonotypes were potentially confounded. As age increased, observed TCR beta diversity per million T cells dropped in a roughly linear way, and a significant reduction was already evident by age around 41.

At the junction V is shortened by 4 bases and J by 8 bases, with 18 bases in between. The CDR3 runs 14 amino acids, cysteine and phenylalanine included. The sequence is cut down to CDR3 DNA, 42 bases in frame from base 1. The germline V gene (reference sequence) provides CDR1 SGHNT and CDR2 YYREEE. The donors were a few dozen Caucasian individuals from Russia, aged about 6 to 100 years, who were systemically healthy. About 9.6 milliliters of peripheral blood were collected from each donor into EDTA-treated Vacutainer tubes. Ficoll-Paque density-gradient centrifugation was used to isolate PBMCs, with at least 6.5 million per sample. Total RNA, at least 6 micrograms per sample, was extracted from PBMCs with Trizol reagent. Naive CD45RAhigh/CD27high T cell percentages were measured by flow cytometry on a PBMC aliquot from every donor. The method behind the library was 5' RACE. Sequencing used an Illumina HiSeq 2500. The second PCR ran for roughly 7 to 11 cycles and used a J-beta primer mix along with a sample-barcoded 5' primer. A template-switch 5' adaptor carrying 12 random nucleotides introduced a unique molecular identifier onto each TCR beta cDNA molecule. Each sample yielded at least 2.5 million CDR3-containing paired-end reads. First-strand cDNA synthesis was performed from all RNA using the Mint cDNA synthesis kit, with priming by a TRBC-specific oligonucleotide. Following uracil-DNA glycosylase treatment, all cDNA underwent a first 18-cycle PCR with the universal primers M1SS and BC2_uni_R. Under the source paper's analysis protocol: Each sample was normalized by randomly selecting 1 million high-quality reads, each carrying a distinct molecular identifier. Reads sharing molecular identifiers were discarded rather than binned into consensus sequences. MiTCR, set to a Q25 quality threshold and the strictest error-elimination algorithm, was used for CDR3 identification, clonotype clustering and error correction. Lower-bound total TCR beta diversity was estimated with a nonparametric unseen species model using Euler transformation. In-frame beta chains were kept once TCRdb had trimmed the public reads at Q25 with fastp and called clones with MiXCR. Here each entry gathers all rows of one CDR3 protein and keeps the most common genes and DNA. The authors' filters were not applied to this entry. In this sample the table shows roughly 800,000 distinct CDR3 sequences, nearly 60% of which occur a single time. The ten largest clones represent 22% of the sample.

The V and J segments used are TRBV5-4 and TRBJ1-2, with a weak D call of TRBD1 (6 bases match). The receptor's source is a man aged 30 to 39 in good health. Sequencing was done on a sample of blood. In nucleotides, the sequence is TGTGCCAGCAGCCCGGCAGGGGATCGGTACGGCTACACCTTC. This translates into CASSPAGDRYGYTF.